This is a list of T cell receptor beta chains from one sample in a study of T-cell memory formation after mild COVID-19. TCRdb re-called the 5' RACE reads with MiXCR, one entry per CDR3 protein. This table has some 2,500 distinct CDR3 sequences, approximately 70% appearing once. Input material: PBMCs or a T cell subset sorted from them (not recorded which). These receptors came from an adult who had mild COVID-19 (a few samples of this study predate the infection). Cell type and time point are not known. Each CDR3 is given with its conserved first and last residue. A D gene is named only where the DNA matches it firmly. The size of a clone is reported for some rows only, either as once, few or many, or as a class for expanded clones.

V: TRBV11-2; size: NA; D: NA; J: TRBJ1-5; DNA: TGTGCCAGCAGCTTAGATGGCGGGAATCAGCCCCAGCATTTT; CDR3: CASSLDGGNQPQHF
V: TRBV7-6; size: NA; D: TRBD1; J: TRBJ1-1; DNA: TGTGCCAGCAGCTACGCGACAGGGTTCACTGAAGCTTTCTTT; CDR3: CASSYATGFTEAFF
V: TRBV6-5; size: NA; D: NA; J: TRBJ2-5; DNA: TGTGCCAGCAGTTACGTGGATGGGGAGACCCAGTACTTC; CDR3: CASSYVDGETQYF
V: TRBV3-1; size: medium-sized; D: NA; J: TRBJ2-1; DNA: TGTGCCAGCAGCTCGAGAGTAGAGCCCGTGTTGAATGAGCAGTTCTTC; CDR3: CASSSRVEPVLNEQFF
V: TRBV9; size: NA; D: TRBD2; J: TRBJ2-1; DNA: TGTGCCAGCAGCCCCGGAGGAGTCGGCGGGGGGTACAATGAGCAGTTCTTC; CDR3: CASSPGGVGGGYNEQFF
V: TRBV7-9; size: few; D: NA; J: TRBJ2-7; DNA: TGTGCCAGCAGCTTAGTTTTAACAGACTACGAGCAGTACTTC; CDR3: CASSLVLTDYEQYF
V: TRBV12-3/TRBV12-4; size: NA; D: TRBD1; J: TRBJ1-1; DNA: TGTGCCAGCAGTCGACAGGGGGCCTTGAACACTGAAGCTTTCTTT; CDR3: CASSRQGALNTEAFF
V: TRBV5-1; size: NA; D: NA; J: TRBJ2-1; DNA: TGCGCCAGCAGCTTGTTGGAGAGAACAGACAATGAGCAGTTCTTC; CDR3: CASSLLERTDNEQFF
V: TRBV18; size: NA; D: NA; J: TRBJ2-7; DNA: TGTGCCAGCTCACCGAGAGCAGGGAGAGAGCAGTACTTC; CDR3: CASSPRAGREQYF
V: TRBV6-4; size: NA; D: NA; J: TRBJ2-1; DNA: TGTGCCAGCAGTGAAGCACAGGCGACCTACAATGAGCAGTTCTTC; CDR3: CASSEAQATYNEQFF
V: TRBV7-2; size: NA; D: NA; J: TRBJ2-3; DNA: TGTGCCAGCAGCTTTTGGGGTAGCACAGATACGCAGTATTTT; CDR3: CASSFWGSTDTQYF
V: TRBV4-1; size: once; D: TRBD1; J: TRBJ2-5; DNA: TGCGCCAGCAGCTCCGGGACAGGTGAAGAGACCCAGTACTTC; CDR3: CASSSGTGEETQYF
V: TRBV7-8; size: NA; D: NA; J: TRBJ2-5; DNA: TGTGCCAGCAGGGGACTCGGTGGGGGAGCAGAGACCCAGTACTTC; CDR3: CASRGLGGGAETQYF
V: TRBV4-2; size: NA; D: NA; J: TRBJ2-3; DNA: TGTGCCAGCAGCCTAAGTGGGGGGCCAGATACGCAGTATTTT; CDR3: CASSLSGGPDTQYF
V: TRBV7-9; size: NA; D: NA; J: TRBJ1-1; DNA: TGTGCCAGCAGCTACCAGACGTCGAGAGGAGCTGAAGCTTTCTTT; CDR3: CASSYQTSRGAEAFF
V: TRBV11-3; size: NA; D: TRBD2; J: TRBJ2-7; DNA: TGTGCCAGCAGCCCCGGAGGCGGGAGACCTTGGGACGAGCAGTACTTC; CDR3: CASSPGGGRPWDEQYF
V: TRBV4-3; size: NA; D: NA; J: TRBJ1-1; DNA: TGCGCCAGCAGCCGGTCCGCCAGTGGAGGTGAAGCTTTCTTT; CDR3: CASSRSASGGEAFF
V: TRBV6-2/TRBV6-3; size: NA; D: NA; J: TRBJ2-2; DNA: TGTGCCAGCAGTTACGTTGGCACCGGGGAGCTGTTTTTT; CDR3: CASSYVGTGELFF
V: TRBV7-6; size: large; D: NA; J: TRBJ2-7; DNA: TGTGCCAGCAGCTTAGATGGTGGGGGCGAGCAGTACTTC; CDR3: CASSLDGGGEQYF
V: TRBV6-5; size: NA; D: NA; J: TRBJ1-1; DNA: TGTGCCAGCAGTTACGGTCCGGGGGAGACTGAAGCTTTCTTT; CDR3: CASSYGPGETEAFF
V: TRBV6-5; size: large; D: NA; J: TRBJ2-7; DNA: TGTGCCAGCAGTTACTCGACGATACGCACACCCTACGAGCAGTACTTC; CDR3: CASSYSTIRTPYEQYF
V: TRBV20-1; size: NA; D: TRBD2; J: TRBJ2-5; DNA: TGCAGTGCTAGAGATTTTAGCGGGGGGTTAGAGACCCAGTACTTC; CDR3: CSARDFSGGLETQYF
V: TRBV18; size: NA; D: TRBD2; J: TRBJ2-1; DNA: TGTGCCAGCTCACCAGGACTAGCGGGGGGGTACAATGAGCAGTTCTTC; CDR3: CASSPGLAGGYNEQFF
V: TRBV29-1; size: NA; D: NA; J: TRBJ2-5; DNA: TGCAGCGTTGAGAGGACAGCCCAAGAGACCCAGTACTTC; CDR3: CSVERTAQETQYF
V: TRBV4-1; size: NA; D: NA; J: TRBJ2-3; DNA: TGCGCCAGCAGCCCCGCTACCGGCTATACGCAGTATTTT; CDR3: CASSPATGYTQYF
V: TRBV10-3; size: NA; D: NA; J: TRBJ2-3; DNA: TGTGCCATCAGTGAAAAATGGGACTCCAAAGGCGGCACAGATACGCAGTATTTT; CDR3: CAISEKWDSKGGTDTQYF
V: TRBV27; size: NA; D: NA; J: TRBJ2-5; DNA: TGTGCCAGCAGCCGACAGTACCAAGAGACCCAGTACTTC; CDR3: CASSRQYQETQYF
V: TRBV19; size: NA; D: NA; J: TRBJ2-1; DNA: TGTGCCAGTAGTGGCGGGGGCTTAAATGAGCAGTTCTTC; CDR3: CASSGGGLNEQFF
V: TRBV4-3; size: NA; D: NA; J: TRBJ2-3; DNA: TGCGCCAGCAGCCAAGATTGGGTGGGGGGGCCAACAGATACGCAGTATTTT; CDR3: CASSQDWVGGPTDTQYF
V: TRBV5-6; size: NA; D: NA; J: TRBJ2-7; DNA: TGTGCCAGCAGCTTGGGGGGGGCTCCGAGCTCCTACGAGCAGTACTTC; CDR3: CASSLGGAPSSYEQYF
V: TRBV7-2; size: NA; D: TRBD2; J: TRBJ2-5; DNA: TGTGCCAGCAGCTTAGGCCAGGGGACTAGCGGGAGGGAGACCCAGTACTTC; CDR3: CASSLGQGTSGRETQYF
V: TRBV29-1; size: NA; D: NA; J: TRBJ1-1; DNA: TGCAGCGCCCACTCCCCGGGGATGAACACTGAAGCTTTCTTT; CDR3: CSAHSPGMNTEAFF
V: TRBV12-3/TRBV12-4; size: large; D: NA; J: TRBJ1-2; DNA: TGTGCCAGCAGTCCAGCCCGTAGGATGGGTGGCTACACCTTC; CDR3: CASSPARRMGGYTF
V: TRBV7-2; size: NA; D: TRBD2; J: TRBJ2-3; DNA: TGTGCCAGCAGCCTAGTCCTGCGGGGGGGAGGGGATACGCAGTATTTT; CDR3: CASSLVLRGGGDTQYF
V: TRBV25-1; size: NA; D: TRBD1; J: TRBJ2-7; DNA: TGTGCCAGCAGTGTGGAACAGGGGGCGTACGAGCAGTACTTC; CDR3: CASSVEQGAYEQYF
V: TRBV12-3/TRBV12-4; size: NA; D: NA; J: TRBJ2-1; DNA: TGTGCCAGCAGTTCCGCCAGCTCCTACAATGAGCAGTTCTTC; CDR3: CASSSASSYNEQFF
V: TRBV7-9; size: NA; D: NA; J: TRBJ2-3; DNA: TGTGCCAGCAGCCCCACTGGCAGGGGAAGAACAGATACGCAGTATTTT; CDR3: CASSPTGRGRTDTQYF
V: TRBV7-2; size: NA; D: NA; J: TRBJ2-7; DNA: TGTGCCACCTCCTCCGGGCCGAGAAGAGAGCAGTACTTC; CDR3: CATSSGPRREQYF
V: TRBV3-1; size: NA; D: NA; J: TRBJ1-1; DNA: TGTGCCAGCAGCCAACGCCAGAACACTGAAGCTTTCTTT; CDR3: CASSQRQNTEAFF
V: TRBV5-1; size: large; D: NA; J: TRBJ2-3; DNA: TGCGCCAGCAGCTTGGATTTCTCCACGACGAGCACAGATACGCAGTATTTT; CDR3: CASSLDFSTTSTDTQYF
V: TRBV12-3/TRBV12-4; size: large; D: TRBD1; J: TRBJ2-2; DNA: TGTGCCAGCAGTTTAGCGCTAGGGACAGGGGACCCCGGGGAGCTGTTTTTT; CDR3: CASSLALGTGDPGELFF
V: TRBV7-2; size: few; D: NA; J: TRBJ1-4; DNA: TGTGCCAGCAGCCCCGGCGGAGGGCGTGCAACTAATGAAAAACTGTTTTTT; CDR3: CASSPGGGRATNEKLFF
V: TRBV29-1; size: medium-sized; D: NA; J: TRBJ1-2; DNA: TGCAGCGTTGGGCCAAACTCCGGCTATGGCTACACCTTC; CDR3: CSVGPNSGYGYTF
V: TRBV6-6; size: medium-sized; D: TRBD2; J: TRBJ2-1; DNA: TGTGCCACACGGACTAGCGGGAGTATGGCTTACAATGAGCAGTTCTTC; CDR3: CATRTSGSMAYNEQFF
V: TRBV5-1; size: NA; D: TRBD2; J: TRBJ2-1; DNA: TGCGCCAGCAGCCCTAGCGGGGGGCCCTACAATGAGCAGTTCTTC; CDR3: CASSPSGGPYNEQFF
V: TRBV7-2; size: NA; D: TRBD1; J: TRBJ1-5; DNA: TGTGCCAGCAGCGTAGGACAGGGGGGATATCAGCCCCAGCATTTT; CDR3: CASSVGQGGYQPQHF
V: TRBV12-3/TRBV12-4; size: large; D: TRBD2; J: TRBJ2-3; DNA: TGTGCCAGCAGTTTAGGCGGGGGGAGCACAGATACGCAGTATTTT; CDR3: CASSLGGGSTDTQYF
V: TRBV7-9; size: NA; D: NA; J: TRBJ1-1; DNA: TGTGCCAGCAGCCCCCGACTGACAGGAGGGCCCACTGAAGCTTTCTTT; CDR3: CASSPRLTGGPTEAFF
V: TRBV12-3/TRBV12-4; size: NA; D: NA; J: TRBJ2-1; DNA: TGTGCCAGCAGTTTAGCGCTGAGCGGAAGGAACAATGAGCAGTTCTTC; CDR3: CASSLALSGRNNEQFF
V: TRBV6-5; size: NA; D: TRBD1; J: TRBJ2-7; DNA: TGTGCCAGCAGCCGGGGACAGGGGTTCGAGCAGTACTTC; CDR3: CASSRGQGFEQYF
V: TRBV28; size: once; D: NA; J: TRBJ1-1; DNA: TGTGCCAGCAGCCGACGCACCTTAGAAGCTTTCTTT; CDR3: CASSRRTLEAFF
V: TRBV29-1; size: NA; D: NA; J: TRBJ2-7; DNA: TGCAGCGTTGCGGCGGCAGGGAACCTCTACGAGCAGTACTTC; CDR3: CSVAAAGNLYEQYF
V: TRBV6-2/TRBV6-3; size: NA; D: NA; J: TRBJ2-3; DNA: TGTGCCAGCGGAATGGCCCCAGATACGCAGTATTTT; CDR3: CASGMAPDTQYF
V: TRBV29-1; size: large; D: NA; J: TRBJ2-1; DNA: TGCAGCGTTACCGGACTTGACAGCTACAATGAGCAGTTCTTC; CDR3: CSVTGLDSYNEQFF
V: TRBV7-3; size: large; D: TRBD2; J: TRBJ2-3; DNA: TGTGCCAGCAGCTTAACTAGCGGGCCCACAGATACGCAGTATTTT; CDR3: CASSLTSGPTDTQYF
V: TRBV20-1; size: NA; D: NA; J: TRBJ2-7; DNA: TGCAGTGCTACAACCGGGACGTCGAACTACGAGCAGTACTTC; CDR3: CSATTGTSNYEQYF
V: TRBV9; size: NA; D: TRBD2; J: TRBJ2-1; DNA: TGTGCCAGCAGCGGCACTAGCGGCTTGTACAATGAGCAGTTCTTC; CDR3: CASSGTSGLYNEQFF
V: TRBV4-1; size: NA; D: NA; J: TRBJ2-7; DNA: TGCGCCAGCAGCCAACCCGGGACCAGGGCCGAGCAGTACTTC; CDR3: CASSQPGTRAEQYF
V: TRBV12-3/TRBV12-4; size: once; D: NA; J: TRBJ2-3; DNA: TGTGCCAGCCGCTTGAATACGCAGTATTTT; CDR3: CASRLNTQYF
V: TRBV7-9; size: large; D: NA; J: TRBJ1-2; DNA: TGTGCCAGCAGCTTAGCCTGGGACGGAAATGGCTACACCTTC; CDR3: CASSLAWDGNGYTF